This TCR beta chain was captured by sequencing in a study of blood T cell repertoires in COVID-19. The overall study: Italy, Spain and the United States were the sources of the convalescent and acute COVID-19 samples.

This CDR3 region has 15 residues. V was clipped by 4 bases and J by 2 bases; unmatched bases: 6. Germline CDR1 is SGHNT and CDR2 is YYREEE (reference sequence). In the original analysis: Cell counts per sample came from amplifying reference gene primers. Assay: immunoSEQ multiplex PCR; the TCRdb copy retains only in-frame clones and omits some. The D gene and trimming were derived from the DNA, and the V and J assignments and clone size from that table. The sample shows approximately 250,000 clones, 70% to 90% of them seen only once. Sequencing input: PBMCs or T cells enriched from blood (not recorded which). The V gene is TRBV5-4, the J gene TRBJ2-1, with 7 bases lining up with TRBD1. This TCR derives from a woman aged 25 to 45 with acute COVID-19. The CDR3: CASSPGQVPYNEQFF. The CDR3 DNA reads as TGTGCCAGCAGCCCCGGACAGGTCCCCTACAATGAGCAGTTCTTC.